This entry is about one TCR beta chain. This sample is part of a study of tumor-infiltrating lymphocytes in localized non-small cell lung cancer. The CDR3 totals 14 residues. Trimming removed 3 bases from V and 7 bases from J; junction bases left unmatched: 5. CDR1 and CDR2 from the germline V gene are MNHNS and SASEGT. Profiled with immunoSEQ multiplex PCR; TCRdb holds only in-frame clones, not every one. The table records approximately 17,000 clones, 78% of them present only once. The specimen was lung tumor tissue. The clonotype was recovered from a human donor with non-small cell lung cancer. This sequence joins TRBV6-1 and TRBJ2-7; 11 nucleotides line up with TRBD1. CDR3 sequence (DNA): TGTGCCAGCAGTGACCGGACAGGGGGCGGGGAGCAGTACTTC. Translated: CASSDRTGGGEQYF.